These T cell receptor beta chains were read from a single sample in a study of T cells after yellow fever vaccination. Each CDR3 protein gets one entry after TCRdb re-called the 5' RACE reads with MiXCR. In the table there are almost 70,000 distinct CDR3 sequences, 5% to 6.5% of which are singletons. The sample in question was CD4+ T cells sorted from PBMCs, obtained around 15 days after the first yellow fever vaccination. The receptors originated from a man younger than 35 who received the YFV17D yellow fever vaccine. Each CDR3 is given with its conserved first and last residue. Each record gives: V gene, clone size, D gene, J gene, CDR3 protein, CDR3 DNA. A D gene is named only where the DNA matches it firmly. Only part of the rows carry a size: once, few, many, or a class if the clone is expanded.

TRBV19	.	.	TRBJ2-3	CASSMVQGADTQYF	TGTGCCAGTAGTATGGTACAGGGAGCAGATACGCAGTATTTT
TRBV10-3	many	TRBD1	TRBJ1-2	CAISEGTGDYGYTF	TGTGCCATCAGTGAAGGGACAGGGGACTATGGCTACACCTTC
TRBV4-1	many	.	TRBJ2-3	CASSQVPEARGSDTQYF	TGCGCCAGCAGCCAAGTCCCGGAGGCACGGGGTTCGGATACGCAGTATTTT
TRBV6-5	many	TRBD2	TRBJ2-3	CASSYSGGFSTDTQYF	TGTGCCAGCAGTTACAGCGGGGGGTTTAGCACAGATACGCAGTATTTT
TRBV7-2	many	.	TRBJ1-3	CASSLRGGSGNTIYF	TGTGCCAGCAGCTTACGCGGGGGCTCTGGAAACACCATATATTTT
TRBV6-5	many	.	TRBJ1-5	CASRPRGARNQPQHF	TGTGCCAGCAGGCCGCGTGGGGCGCGGAATCAGCCCCAGCATTTT
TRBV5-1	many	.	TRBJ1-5	CASSLGPLGQPQHF	TGCGCCAGCAGCTTGGGCCCCTTGGGGCAGCCCCAGCATTTT
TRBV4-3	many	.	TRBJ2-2	CASSQEYGRQAGELFF	TGCGCCAGCAGCCAAGAATATGGCAGGCAGGCCGGGGAGCTGTTTTTT
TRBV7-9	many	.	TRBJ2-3	CASSLSRGARDTQYF	TGTGCCAGCAGCTTGAGTCGGGGGGCCCGGGATACGCAGTATTTT
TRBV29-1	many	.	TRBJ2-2	CSVRGGPNTGELFF	TGCAGCGTGAGGGGGGGCCCCAACACCGGGGAGCTGTTTTTT
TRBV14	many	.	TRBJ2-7	CASNPGTFSYEQYF	TGTGCCAGCAACCCCGGGACCTTTTCCTACGAGCAGTACTTC
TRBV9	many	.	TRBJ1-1	CASSVDGQIDQAFF	TGTGCCAGCAGCGTTGACGGACAGATAGACCAAGCTTTCTTT
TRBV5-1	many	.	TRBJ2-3	CASSLLGAPTDTQYF	TGCGCCAGCAGCTTGCTGGGGGCACCCACAGATACGCAGTATTTT
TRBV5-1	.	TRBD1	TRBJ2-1	CPSSFIKGALSSYNEQFF	TGCCCCAGCAGCTTCATTAAGGGGGCTTTAAGCTCCTACAATGAGCAGTTCTTC
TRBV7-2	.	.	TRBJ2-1	CASSPSHLYNEQFF	TGTGCCAGCAGCCCGTCCCATCTATACAATGAGCAGTTCTTC
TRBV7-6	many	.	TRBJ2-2	CASSTDAGELFF	TGTGCCAGCAGCACGGACGCCGGGGAGCTGTTTTTT
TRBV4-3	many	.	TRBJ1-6	CASSQERRSSLHF	TGCGCCAGCAGCCAAGAAAGAAGGTCCTCCCTCCACTTT
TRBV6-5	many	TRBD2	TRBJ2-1	CASSRGGGSYNEQFF	TGTGCCAGCAGTCGGGGGGGGGGTTCCTACAATGAGCAGTTCTTC
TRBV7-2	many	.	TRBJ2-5	CASSLVAGKETQYF	TGTGCCAGCAGCTTAGTCGCCGGGAAAGAGACCCAGTACTTC
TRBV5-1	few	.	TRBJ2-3	CASSLDPGEDTQYF	TGCGCCAGCAGCTTGGATCCGGGGGAAGATACGCAGTATTTT
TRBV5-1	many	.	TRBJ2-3	CASSLDSYTDTQYF	TGCGCCAGCAGCTTGGATTCTTACACAGATACGCAGTATTTT
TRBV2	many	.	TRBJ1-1	CASSPGSVAFF	TGTGCCAGCAGCCCCGGATCCGTAGCTTTCTTT
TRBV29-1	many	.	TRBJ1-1	CSGCDTGAAEAFF	TGCAGCGGGTGCGACACGGGGGCTGCTGAAGCTTTCTTT
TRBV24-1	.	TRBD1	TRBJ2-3	CATSDLPGQGTDTQYF	TGTGCCACCAGTGATTTGCCGGGACAGGGCACAGATACGCAGTATTTT
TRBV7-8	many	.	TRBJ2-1	CASSLLGASNNEQFF	TGTGCCAGCAGCTTATTGGGAGCGTCAAACAATGAGCAGTTCTTC
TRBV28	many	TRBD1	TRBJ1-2	CASSPGTGRLGYTF	TGTGCCAGCAGCCCCGGGACAGGGCGTCTCGGCTACACCTTC
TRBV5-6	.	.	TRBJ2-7	CASSPGHHYEQYF	TGTGCCAGCAGCCCCGGGCACCACTACGAGCAGTACTTC
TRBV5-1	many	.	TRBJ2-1	CASSLSADGGRFF	TGCGCCAGCAGCTTGTCCGCGGACGGGGGTCGGTTCTTC
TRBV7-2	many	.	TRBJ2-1	CASSSTPGPLPQFF	TGTGCCAGCAGCAGTACACCGGGACCCTTACCCCAGTTCTTC
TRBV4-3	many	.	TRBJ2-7	CASSRQTGAYEQYF	TGCGCCAGCAGCCGTCAGACAGGAGCCTACGAGCAGTACTTC
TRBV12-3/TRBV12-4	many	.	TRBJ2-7	CASSYQPTDYEQYF	TGTGCCAGCAGTTACCAGCCTACCGATTACGAGCAGTACTTC
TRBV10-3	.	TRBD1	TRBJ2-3	CAIRGQDTDTQYF	TGTGCCATCAGGGGACAGGACACAGATACGCAGTATTTT
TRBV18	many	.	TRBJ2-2	CASSPLDGYTGELFF	TGTGCCAGCTCACCCCTAGACGGCTACACCGGGGAGCTGTTTTTT
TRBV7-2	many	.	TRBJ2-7	CASSLAPGGAYEQYF	TGTGCCAGCAGCTTAGCACCTGGGGGCGCGTACGAGCAGTACTTC
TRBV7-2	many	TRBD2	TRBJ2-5	CASTAGVRETQYF	TGTGCCAGCACTGCGGGGGTTAGGGAGACCCAGTACTTC
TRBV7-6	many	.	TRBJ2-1	CASSLAWVGFGVIGEQFF	TGTGCCAGCAGCTTAGCGTGGGTTGGTTTCGGTGTGATAGGTGAGCAGTTCTTC
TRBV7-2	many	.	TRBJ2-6	CASSLQYSSGANVLTF	TGTGCCAGCAGCTTACAATACAGCTCTGGGGCCAACGTCCTGACTTTC
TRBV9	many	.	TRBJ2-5	CASSSNMAPRETQYF	TGTGCCAGCAGCTCCAACATGGCCCCACGAGAGACCCAGTACTTC
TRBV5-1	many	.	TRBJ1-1	CASSLDGGWEAFF	TGCGCCAGCAGCTTGGACGGAGGGTGGGAAGCTTTCTTT
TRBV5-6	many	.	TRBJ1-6	CASSLFGMSSYNSPLHF	TGTGCCAGCAGCTTGTTCGGGATGAGCTCCTATAATTCACCCCTCCACTTT
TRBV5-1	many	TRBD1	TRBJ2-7	CASSVGGAGNEQYF	TGCGCCAGCAGCGTAGGGGGCGCGGGCAACGAGCAGTACTTC
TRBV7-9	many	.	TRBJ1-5	CASSRMGQPQHF	TGTGCCAGCAGCCGGATGGGCCAGCCCCAGCATTTT
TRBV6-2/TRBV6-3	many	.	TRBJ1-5	CASSYTDPGPQHF	TGTGCCAGCAGTTACACCGACCCGGGACCGCAGCATTTT
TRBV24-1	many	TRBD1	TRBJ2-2	CATSDQQGDRSGELFF	TGTGCCACCAGTGATCAACAGGGGGATAGGTCCGGGGAGCTGTTTTTT
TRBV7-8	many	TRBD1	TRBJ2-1	CASSPWTGAYNEQFF	TGTGCCAGCAGCCCTTGGACAGGGGCCTACAATGAGCAGTTCTTC
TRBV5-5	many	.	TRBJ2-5	CASSFWVNTQETQYF	TGTGCCAGCAGCTTTTGGGTCAATACCCAAGAGACCCAGTACTTC
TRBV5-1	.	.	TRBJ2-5	CASSLGALGSQETQYF	TGCGCCAGCAGCTTAGGGGCGTTGGGGTCCCAAGAGACCCAGTACTTC
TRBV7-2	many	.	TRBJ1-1	CASSLDIGVTEAFF	TGTGCCAGCAGCTTAGACATCGGAGTCACTGAAGCTTTCTTT
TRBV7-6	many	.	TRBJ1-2	CASSFGGYGYTF	TGTGCCAGCAGCTTCGGAGGATATGGCTACACCTTC
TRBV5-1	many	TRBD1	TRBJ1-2	CASSFGTGESYGYTF	TGCGCCAGCAGCTTCGGGACAGGGGAGAGCTATGGCTACACCTTC
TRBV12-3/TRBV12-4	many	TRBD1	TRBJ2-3	CASSNYRDRGTDTQYF	TGTGCCAGCAGTAATTACCGGGACAGGGGCACAGATACGCAGTATTTT
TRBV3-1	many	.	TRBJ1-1	CASSQLGGNTEAFF	TGTGCCAGCAGCCAACTGGGGGGAAACACTGAAGCTTTCTTT
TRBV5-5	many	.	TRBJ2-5	CASSSITGWETQYF	TGTGCCAGCAGCTCAATCACAGGGTGGGAGACCCAGTACTTC